One and the same sample provided the 5 T cell receptor beta chains below, sequenced in a study of control samples from healthy donors and cancer patients. Clones were sequenced by immunoSEQ multiplex PCR, and TCRdb holds only the in-frame ones, with some missing. Seen here are approximately 90,000 clones, 70% to 90% observed once, and the top ten hold around 20%. The sequenced material came from blood. The receptor source for this set is a man between 25 and 39 years old in good health.

J is TRBJ1-2 and V is TRBV11-2; D is undetermined. CDR3 length equals 10 residues. Germline loops: CDR1 SGHAT, CDR2 FQNNGV. V lost 1 base, J lost 8 bases, and 2 bases lay in between. The CDR3 region is CASSLGGYTF. CDR3 DNA: TGTGCCAGCAGCTTAGGGGGCTACACCTTC.

The CDR3 DNA is TGTGCCAGCAGGCCCCGAGGGGCCGGCGGGGAGCTGTTTTTT. This translates into CASRPRGAGGELFF. The chain has TRBV6-5 and TRBJ2-2, with D perhaps being TRBD1 or TRBD2 (5 bases each). Trimming took 6 bases from V and 7 from J, leaving 15 bases between them. Germline V gene sequence: CDR1 MNHEY, CDR2 SVGAGI. CDR3 length equals 14 residues.

This clone turned up a few times. CDR3 sequence (DNA): TGTGCCAGCAGTCGTTTGAAGGACACTGAAGCTTTCTTT. It yields the protein CASSRLKDTEAFF. This chain connects TRBV2 to TRBJ1-1; no reliable D call. V dropped 5 bases and J dropped 3 bases, with 10 bases sitting between them. CDR3 length: 13 amino acids. Per the germline V gene, CDR1 is SNHLY and CDR2 is FYNNEI.

This clone was seen only once. This chain uses TRBV7-8 with TRBJ1-2; D not certain. The CDR3 spans 17 residues. Germline CDR1 and CDR2: SGHVS and FQNEAQ. V shed 0 bases and J shed 0 bases, with 14 bases lying between them. CDR3 DNA: TGTGCCAGCAGCTTAGCGCGCGACCTCCGCCCTAACTATGGCTACACCTTC. Translated: CASSLARDLRPNYGYTF. The complete variable domain, with remaining parts taken from reference TRBV7-8 and TRBJ1-2, reads GAGVSQSPRYKVAKRGQDVALRCDPISGHVSLFWYQQALGQGPEFLTYFQNEAQLDKSGLPSDRFFAERPEGSVSTLKIQRTQQEDSAVYLCASSLARDLRPNYGYTFGSGTRLTVV.

The V call is TRBV5-4, the J call TRBJ2-1; TRBD1 matches 8 bases. Germline V CDR1 and CDR2: SGHNT, YYREEE (reference sequence). V shed 4 bases, J shed 6 bases, and the junction held 6 bases outside the gene matches. CDR3 length: 14 residues. In nucleotides, the CDR3 is TGTGCCAGCAGCCACAGGGGGGTAGGCAATGAGCAGTTCTTC. It encodes CASSHRGVGNEQFF.